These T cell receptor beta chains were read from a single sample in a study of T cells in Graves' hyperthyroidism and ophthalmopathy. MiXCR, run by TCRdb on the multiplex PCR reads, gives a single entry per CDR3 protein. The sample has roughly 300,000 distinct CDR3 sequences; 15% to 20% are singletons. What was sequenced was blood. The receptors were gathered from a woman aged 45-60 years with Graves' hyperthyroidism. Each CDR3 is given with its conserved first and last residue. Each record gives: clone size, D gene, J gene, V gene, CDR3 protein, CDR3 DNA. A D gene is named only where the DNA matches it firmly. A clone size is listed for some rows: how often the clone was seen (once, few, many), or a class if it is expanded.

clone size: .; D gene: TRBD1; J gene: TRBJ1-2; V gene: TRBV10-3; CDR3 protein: CAISDRDRLDYGYTF; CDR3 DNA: TGTGCCATCAGTGACCGGGACAGGCTTGACTATGGCTACACCTTC
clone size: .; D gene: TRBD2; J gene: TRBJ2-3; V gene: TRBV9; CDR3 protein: CASSVEAGGHTQYF; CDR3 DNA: TGTGCCAGCAGCGTAGAAGCGGGGGGGCATACGCAGTATTTT
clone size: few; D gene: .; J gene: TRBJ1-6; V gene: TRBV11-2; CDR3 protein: CASSPRGDSPLHF; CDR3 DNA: TGTGCCAGCAGCCCTAGGGGGGATTCACCCCTCCACTTT
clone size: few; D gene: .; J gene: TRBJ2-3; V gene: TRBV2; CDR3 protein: CASSAVYPLTDTQYF; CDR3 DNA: TGTGCCAGCAGTGCCGTCTACCCTCTAACAGATACGCAGTATTTT
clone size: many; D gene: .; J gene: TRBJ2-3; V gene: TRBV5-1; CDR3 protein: CASSGGASGDTQYF; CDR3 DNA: TGCGCCAGCAGCGGGGGCGCCTCGGGAGATACGCAGTATTTT
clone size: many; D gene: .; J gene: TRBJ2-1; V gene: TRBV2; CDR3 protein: CASSVGRYNEQFF; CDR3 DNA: TGTGCCAGCAGTGTAGGGCGATACAATGAGCAGTTCTTC
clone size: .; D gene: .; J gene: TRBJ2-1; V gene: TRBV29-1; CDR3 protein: CSVEYVEQFF; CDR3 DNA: TGCAGCGTTGAGTATGTCGAGCAGTTCTTC
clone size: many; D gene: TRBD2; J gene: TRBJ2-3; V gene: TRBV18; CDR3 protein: CASIAGGAHTQYF; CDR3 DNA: TGTGCCAGCATAGCGGGAGGGGCCCATACGCAGTATTTT
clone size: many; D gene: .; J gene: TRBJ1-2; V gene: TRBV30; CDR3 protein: CAWSPPDNYGYTF; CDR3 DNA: TGTGCCTGGAGCCCTCCGGATAACTATGGCTACACCTTC
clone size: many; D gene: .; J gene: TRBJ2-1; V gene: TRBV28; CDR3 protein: CASSSPGTEQFF; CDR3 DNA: TGTGCCAGCAGTTCCCCAGGAACTGAGCAGTTCTTC
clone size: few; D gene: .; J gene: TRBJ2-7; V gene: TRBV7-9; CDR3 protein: CASSATAVSYEQYF; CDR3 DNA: TGTGCCAGCAGCGCAACAGCGGTATCCTACGAGCAGTACTTC
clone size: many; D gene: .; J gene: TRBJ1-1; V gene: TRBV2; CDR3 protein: CASSGRRSLGVNTEAFF; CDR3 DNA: TGTGCCAGCAGCGGCCGCAGAAGCCTTGGGGTGAACACTGAAGCTTTCTTT
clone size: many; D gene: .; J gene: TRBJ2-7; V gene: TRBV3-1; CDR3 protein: CASSQEGGHEQYF; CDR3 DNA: TGTGCCAGCAGCCAAGAAGGCGGGCACGAGCAGTACTTC
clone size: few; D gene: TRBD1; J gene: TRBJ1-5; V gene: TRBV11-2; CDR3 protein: CASSFTGGAQPQHF; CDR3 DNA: TGTGCCAGCAGCTTTACAGGGGGCGCGCAGCCCCAGCATTTT
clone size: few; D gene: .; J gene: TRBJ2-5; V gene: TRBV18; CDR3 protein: CASSLTPTGASQETQYF; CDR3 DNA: TGTGCCAGCTCACTAACCCCCACGGGGGCTAGCCAAGAGACCCAGTACTTC
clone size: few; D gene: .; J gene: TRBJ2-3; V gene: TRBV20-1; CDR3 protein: CSARARREGTDTQYF; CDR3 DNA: TGCAGTGCTAGAGCTCGCAGGGAGGGCACAGATACGCAGTATTTT
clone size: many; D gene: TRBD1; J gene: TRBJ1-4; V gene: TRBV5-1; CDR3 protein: CASRWDSRNEKLFF; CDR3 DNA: TGCGCCAGCAGGTGGGACAGCCGTAATGAAAAACTGTTTTTT
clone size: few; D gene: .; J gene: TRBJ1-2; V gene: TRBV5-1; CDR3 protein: CASSFLVGNSNYGYTF; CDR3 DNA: TGCGCCAGCAGCTTTTTAGTAGGGAATTCTAACTATGGCTACACCTTC
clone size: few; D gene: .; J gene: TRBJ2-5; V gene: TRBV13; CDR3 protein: CASSHEDQETQYF; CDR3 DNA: TGTGCCAGCAGCCACGAGGACCAAGAGACCCAGTACTTC
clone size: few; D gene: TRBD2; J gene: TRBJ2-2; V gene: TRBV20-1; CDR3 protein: CSAPIAGTNTGELFF; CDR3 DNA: TGCAGTGCCCCGATAGCGGGAACGAACACCGGGGAGCTGTTTTTT
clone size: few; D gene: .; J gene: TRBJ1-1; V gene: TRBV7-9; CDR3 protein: CASSWDRNTEAFF; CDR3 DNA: TGTGCCAGCAGCTGGGATCGAAACACTGAAGCTTTCTTT
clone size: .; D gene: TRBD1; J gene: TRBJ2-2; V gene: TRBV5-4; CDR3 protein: CASSLDRSNEELFF; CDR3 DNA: TGTGCCAGCAGCCTGGACAGGTCTAACGAGGAGCTGTTTTTT
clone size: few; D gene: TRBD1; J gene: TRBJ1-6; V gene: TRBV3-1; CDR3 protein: CASSSTGGNNSPLHF; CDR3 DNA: TGTGCCAGCAGCTCGACAGGGGGTAATAATTCACCCCTCCACTTT
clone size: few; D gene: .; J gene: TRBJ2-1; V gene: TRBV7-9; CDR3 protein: CASSLLGLHEQFF; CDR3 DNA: TGTGCCAGCAGCTTATTAGGTCTCCATGAGCAGTTCTTC
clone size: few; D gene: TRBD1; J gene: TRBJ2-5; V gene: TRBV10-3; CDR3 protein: CATRGTGPQETQYF; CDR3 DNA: TGTGCCACGAGAGGGACAGGACCTCAAGAGACCCAGTACTTC
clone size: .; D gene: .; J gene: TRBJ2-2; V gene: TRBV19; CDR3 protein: CASSTYREAGELFF; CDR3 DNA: TGTGCCAGTAGTACTTACAGGGAGGCCGGGGAGCTGTTTTTT